The 9 T cell receptor beta chains reported below all come from one sample, sequenced in a study of T-cell reconstitution after alpha-beta-depleted transplantation in children. For TCRbeta, the library was prepared with unique molecular identifiers. TCRdb redid the calling of the PCR reads with MiXCR, one entry per CDR3 protein. The table shows about 540,000 distinct CDR3 sequences, with 15% to 20% occurring only once. The specimen was PBMCs from the stem cell graft donor, collected from the stem cell graft. The receptor source for this set is a human donor who donated a stem cell graft to a child with acute lymphoblastic leukemia.

The chain recombines TRBV11-2 with TRBJ2-1; D is unresolved. The germline V and J ends were trimmed by 5 bases and 5 bases, with 10 bases remaining between them. This CDR3 contains 13 residues. Germline V gene lookup returns CDR1 SGHAT and CDR2 FQNNGV. The CDR3 DNA sequence: TGTGCCAGCAGCCCCCGCCCCAACAATGAGCAGTTCTTC. It yields the protein CASSPRPNNEQFF.

The chain uses TRBV2 and TRBJ2-1; 9 bases are shared with TRBD1. Germline V gene lookup returns CDR1 SNHLY and CDR2 FYNNEI. Losses at the gene ends were 6 bases for V and 7 bases for J; bases not matched to a gene: 10. The CDR3 totals 15 residues. CDR3 region: CASSPDRGYTNEQFF. For the CDR3, the DNA is TGTGCCAGCAGCCCTGACAGGGGGTATACGAATGAGCAGTTCTTC.

V and J are TRBV12-3 or TRBV12-4 and TRBJ2-1; D is possibly TRBD2 (5 bases). The V gene lost 4 bases and the J gene lost 3 bases, with 16 bases spanning the gap. CDR3 length equals 16 residues. The CDR3 region has the DNA TGTGCCAGCAGTTCTCAGACCCTAGCTCGCTACAATGAGCAGTTCTTC. Residues: CASSSQTLARYNEQFF.

The chain links TRBV7-2 to TRBJ1-5; D gene ambiguous. Germline values: CDR1 SGHTA, CDR2 FQGNSA. Trimming shortened V by 5 bases and J by 3 bases, and 5 bases separated the two germline ends. The CDR3 sequence is 12 residues long. The DNA of the CDR3 is TGTGCCAGCAGCGGTACCAATCAGCCCCAGCATTTT. It specifies CASSGTNQPQHF. The whole variable domain, remainder taken from reference TRBV7-2 and TRBJ1-5, is GAGVSQSPSNKVTEKGKDVELRCDPISGHTALYWYRQSLGQGLEFLIYFQGNSAPDKSGLPSDRFSAERTGGSVSTLTIQRTQQEDSAVYLCASSGTNQPQHFGDGTRLSIL.

The chain employs TRBV25-1 and TRBJ1-5, with D maybe TRBD1 (5 bases). Trimming pared 6 bases from V and 4 bases from J, leaving 13 bases between. CDR1 is MGHDK, CDR2 SYGVNS, per germline. CDR3 size: 14 residues. The CDR3 sequence: CASSGVGANQPQHF. The CDR3 DNA sequence: TGTGCCAGCAGCGGCGTCGGGGCTAATCAGCCCCAGCATTTT.

V is TRBV11-2 and J is TRBJ2-7; D gene unclear. Germline V gene sequence: CDR1 SGHAT, CDR2 FQNNGV. The CDR3 length is 10 residues. V dropped 5 bases and J dropped 6 bases, with 5 bases sitting between them. CDR3 region: CASSLSEQYF. In nucleotides, the CDR3 is TGTGCCAGCAGCCTCTCCGAGCAGTACTTC.

The CDR3 protein is CASSLGLAGANEQYF. For the CDR3, the DNA is TGCGCCAGCAGCTTGGGGCTAGCGGGAGCGAACGAGCAGTACTTC. The chain links TRBV5-1 to TRBJ2-7, with 10 bases aligning to TRBD2. Trimming took 0 bases from V and 5 from J; bases not matched to a gene: 5. The CDR3 is 15 amino acids. CDR1 is SGHRS and CDR2 is YFSETQ in the germline V gene.

This clonotype was detected a few times. The chain is built from TRBV4-2 and TRBJ1-1, with a weak D call TRBD1 (6 bases). The CDR3 sequence is 14 residues long. Germline assignment: CDR1 LGHNA and CDR2 YNFKEQ. V was pared by 2 bases and J by 6 bases, with 13 bases between. CDR3 sequence reads: CASSQPQGSAEAFF. The CDR3 DNA reads as TGTGCCAGCAGCCAACCACAGGGAAGTGCTGAAGCTTTCTTT.

This clonotype was seen more than once but under ten times. This chain joins TRBV7-9 and TRBJ2-1, with D possibly called TRBD1 or TRBD2 (5 bases each). The V end lost 1 base, the J end lost 12 bases, and 7 bases lay between the germline ends. From germline, CDR1 is SEHNR and CDR2 FQNEAQ (reference sequence). The CDR3 extends over 11 amino acids. The CDR3 spells CASSLGGWQFF. DNA of the CDR3: TGTGCCAGCAGCTTAGGGGGGTGGCAGTTCTTC.